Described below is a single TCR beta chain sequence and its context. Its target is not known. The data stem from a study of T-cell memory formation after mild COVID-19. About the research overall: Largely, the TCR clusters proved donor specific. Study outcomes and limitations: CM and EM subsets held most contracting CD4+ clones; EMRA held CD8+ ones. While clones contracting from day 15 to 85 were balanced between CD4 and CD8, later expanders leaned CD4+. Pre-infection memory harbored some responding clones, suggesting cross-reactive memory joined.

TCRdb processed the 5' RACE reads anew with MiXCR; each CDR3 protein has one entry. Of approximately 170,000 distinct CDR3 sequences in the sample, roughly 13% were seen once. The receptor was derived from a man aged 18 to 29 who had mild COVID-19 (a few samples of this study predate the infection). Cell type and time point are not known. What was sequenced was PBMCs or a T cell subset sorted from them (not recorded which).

DNA of the CDR3: TGTGCCAGCGTTCTCGGCGCTCGACTAGCGGGAGATACGCAGTATTTT. It encodes CASVLGARLAGDTQYF. The chain recombines TRBV12-3 or TRBV12-4 with TRBJ2-3; the match to TRBD2 covers 10 bases. The CDR3 runs 16 residues. With V trimmed by 8 bases and J by 5 bases, 13 bases remained unmatched.